This T cell receptor beta chain is from a study of T-cell memory formation after mild COVID-19. Study-wide results and caveats: CD4/CD8 balance characterized clones contracting day 15 to 85, and CD4+ skew characterized later expanders.

Trimming shortened V by 2 bases and J by 2 bases, and 10 bases separated the two germline ends. Germline assignment: CDR1 SNHLY and CDR2 FYNNEI. The CDR3 has 14 amino acids. One entry per CDR3 protein, called by TCRdb with MiXCR from the 5' RACE reads. The sample lists about 130,000 distinct CDR3 sequences, around 15% occurring once. In its sample, this clonotype was seen a few times. Its antigen is currently unknown. This clonotype was obtained from a man between 18 and 29 years old who had mild COVID-19 (a few samples of this study predate the infection). Cell type and time point are not known. The rearrangement joins TRBV2 to TRBJ2-7; weak D call: TRBD1 (6 bases). Sequencing used PBMCs or a T cell subset sorted from them (not recorded which). For the CDR3, the DNA is TGTGCCAGCAGTGAACAGGGGTGGACCTACGAGCAGTACTTC. Its protein product is CASSEQGWTYEQYF.